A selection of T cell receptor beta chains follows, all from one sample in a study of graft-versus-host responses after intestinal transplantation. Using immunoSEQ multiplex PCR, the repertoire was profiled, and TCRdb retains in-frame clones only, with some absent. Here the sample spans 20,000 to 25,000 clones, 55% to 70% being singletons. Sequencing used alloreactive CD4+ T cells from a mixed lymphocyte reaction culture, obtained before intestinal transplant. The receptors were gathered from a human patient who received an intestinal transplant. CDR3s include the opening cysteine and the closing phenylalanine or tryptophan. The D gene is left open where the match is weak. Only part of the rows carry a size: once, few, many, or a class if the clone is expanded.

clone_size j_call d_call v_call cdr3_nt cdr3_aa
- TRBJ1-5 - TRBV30 TGTGCCTGGAGTGCCGTTTCGTCCAATCAGCCCCAGCATTTT CAWSAVSSNQPQHF
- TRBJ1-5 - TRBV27 TGTGCCAGCAGTTCTCGGGGGTTCAATCAGCCCCAGCATTTT CASSSRGFNQPQHF
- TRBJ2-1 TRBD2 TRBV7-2 TGTGCCAGCACCTTTTACCGGAGCGGGGGGGCAGGTGAGCAGTTCTTC CASTFYRSGGAGEQFF
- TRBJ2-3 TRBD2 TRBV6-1 TGTGCCAGCATTAAAGCGGGGGTAGCGGGGGTCACAGATACGCAGTATTTT CASIKAGVAGVTDTQYF
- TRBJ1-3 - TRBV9 TGTGCCAGCAGCAGCGCGGGGATCGGCTCTGGAAACACCATATATTTT CASSSAGIGSGNTIYF
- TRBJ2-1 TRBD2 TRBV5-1 TGCGCCAGCAGCTCTGGACTAGCGGGAGGGCTAGGGTCCTACAATGAGCAGTTCTTC CASSSGLAGGLGSYNEQFF
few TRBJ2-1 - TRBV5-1 TGCGCCAGCAGCCCTCAACTAAGCTCCTACAATGAGCAGTTCTTC CASSPQLSSYNEQFF
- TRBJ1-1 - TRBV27 TGTGCCAGCGTTACAGGACTACCGACTGAAGCTTTCTTT CASVTGLPTEAFF
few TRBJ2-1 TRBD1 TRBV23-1 TGCGCCAGCAGTCAAAGGGTTTCCAGGGGGCGCTCATGTAATGAGCAGTTCTTC CASSQRVSRGRSCNEQFF
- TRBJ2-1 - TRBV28 TGTGCCAGCAGTTTAAATAACAAATACAATGAGCAGTTCTTC CASSLNNKYNEQFF
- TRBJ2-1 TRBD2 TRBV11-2 TGTGCCAGCAGCTTTCATAGCGGGAGGGCCCCCTACAATGAGCAGTTCTTC CASSFHSGRAPYNEQFF
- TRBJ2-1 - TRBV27 TGTGCCAGCAGTTTTGGCAGGGTGGGTAGTAATGAGCAGTTCTTC CASSFGRVGSNEQFF
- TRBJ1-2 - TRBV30 TGTGCCTGGAGCCCAGGGCCCCCCTATGGCTACACCTTC CAWSPGPPYGYTF
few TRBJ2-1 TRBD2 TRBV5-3 TGTGCCAGAAGACAAATTACTAGCGGGAGCTCCTACAATGAGCAGTTCTTC CARRQITSGSSYNEQFF
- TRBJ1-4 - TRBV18 TGTGCCAGCCGACAGGACGATGAAAAACTGTTTTTT CASRQDDEKLFF
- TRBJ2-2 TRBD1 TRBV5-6 TGTGCCAGCAGCCCCACCGGGACAGCGAACACCGGGGAGCTGTTTTTT CASSPTGTANTGELFF
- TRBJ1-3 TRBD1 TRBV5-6 TGTGCCAGCAGCGACAGGGGTACTGGAAACACCATATATTTT CASSDRGTGNTIYF
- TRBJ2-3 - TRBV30 TGTGCCTGGAGTGGGGGGCTGGATACGCAGTATTTT CAWSGGLDTQYF
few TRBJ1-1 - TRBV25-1 TGTGCCAGCAGTGATTTTAGGGGAGCTTTCTTT CASSDFRGAFF
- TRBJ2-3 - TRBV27 TGTGCCAGCAGGCTATTGGAGGGAACAGATACGCAGTATTTT CASRLLEGTDTQYF
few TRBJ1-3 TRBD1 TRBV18 TGTGCCAGCTCTCACACAGGGGGCGATGGAAACACCATATATTTT CASSHTGGDGNTIYF
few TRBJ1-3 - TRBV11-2 TGTGCCAGCAGCTTACCGGGAGCTTACACCATATATTTT CASSLPGAYTIYF
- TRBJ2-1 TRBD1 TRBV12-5 TGTGCTAGTGGTTTGTCCCGGGACAGGGGGCTAGCCTACAATGAGCAGTTCTTC CASGLSRDRGLAYNEQFF
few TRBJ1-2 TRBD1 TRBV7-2 TGTGCCAGCAGCGTCTATTCACAGGGGGCCTATGGCTACACCTTC CASSVYSQGAYGYTF
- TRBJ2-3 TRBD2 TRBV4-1 TGCGCCAGCAGCCAACGGCGGGAGGGCCTCAGTACAGATACGCAGTATTTT CASSQRREGLSTDTQYF
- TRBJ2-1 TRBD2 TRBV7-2 TGTGCCAGCAGCCCAGGACTAGCGGGGTACAATGAGCAGTTCTTC CASSPGLAGYNEQFF
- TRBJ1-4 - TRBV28 TGTGCCAGCAGACCCTCCCAGCGCCGAACTGGCACTAATGAAAAACTGTTTTTT CASRPSQRRTGTNEKLFF
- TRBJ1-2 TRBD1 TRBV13 TGTGCCAGCAGCTTAGACAGGACAGGAGCTAACTATGGCTACACCTTC CASSLDRTGANYGYTF
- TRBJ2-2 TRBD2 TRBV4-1 TGCGCCAGCAGCCAACCCCCTAGCGGGAGGGCCGGGGAGCTGTTTTTT CASSQPPSGRAGELFF
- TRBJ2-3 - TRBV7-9 TGTGCCAGCAGGCGGGACCGCACGCCTAGCACAGATACGCAGTATTTT CASRRDRTPSTDTQYF
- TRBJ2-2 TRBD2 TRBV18 TGTGCCAGCTCCCCCATAGCGGGAGGGCCTATCACCGGGGAGCTGTTTTTT CASSPIAGGPITGELFF
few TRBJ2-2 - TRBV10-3 TGTGCCATCAGTGCAGGGTATGGCACCGGGGAGCTGTTTTTT CAISAGYGTGELFF
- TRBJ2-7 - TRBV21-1 TGTGCCAGCAGCATTGGCGCTAGCGGGCCCTACGAGCAGTACTTC CASSIGASGPYEQYF
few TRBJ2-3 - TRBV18 TGTGCCAGCTCACCACCGTCAGGGCCGACGCAGTATTTT CASSPPSGPTQYF
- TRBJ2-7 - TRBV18 TGTGCCAGCTCACCACAGGAGACAGGCGTCCGCGAGCAGTACTTC CASSPQETGVREQYF
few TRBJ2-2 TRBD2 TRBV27 TGTGCCAGCAGTCATATAGCGGGGCTAATCACCCCCGGGGAGCTGTTTTTT CASSHIAGLITPGELFF
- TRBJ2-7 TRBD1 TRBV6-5 TGTGCCAGCAGTGACGCGGGACAGGGGGGTATTTACTTC CASSDAGQGGIYF
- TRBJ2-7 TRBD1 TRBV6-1 TGTGCCAGCAGGAACGCCGGGACAGGGTTCTACGAGCAGTACTTC CASRNAGTGFYEQYF
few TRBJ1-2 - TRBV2 TGTGCCAGCAGTGAATGGGGGGGCGGTGGCTACACCTTC CASSEWGGGGYTF
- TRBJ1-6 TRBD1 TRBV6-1 TGTGCCAGCAGCGGACAGGGTGGAAATTCACCCCTCCACTTT CASSGQGGNSPLHF
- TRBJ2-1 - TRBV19 TGTGCCAGTAGTATAAGCTTTCCCCGACGAACCCCGGGATTTTACAATGAGCAGTTCTTC CASSISFPRRTPGFYNEQFF
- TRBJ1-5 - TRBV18 TGTGCCAGCTCACCCGGAGGACAGCGCAATCAGCCCCAGCATTTT CASSPGGQRNQPQHF
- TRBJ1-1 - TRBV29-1 TGCAGCGTTGAAAGGAGGGGGGGCGAGACTGAAGCTTTCTTT CSVERRGGETEAFF
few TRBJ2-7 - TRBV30 TGTGCCTGGAGTGGAGGCGCACTTAGGGAGCAGTACTTC CAWSGGALREQYF
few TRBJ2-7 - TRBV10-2 TGCGCCAGCGCCAGGGGGGCAAGCTACGAGCAGTACTTC CASARGASYEQYF
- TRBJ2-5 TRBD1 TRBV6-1 TGTGCCAGCAGTGCCCAGGGACAGGGAGGAGAGACCCAGTACTTC CASSAQGQGGETQYF
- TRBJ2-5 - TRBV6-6 TGTGCCAGCAGTTACTACAGGGTCTCGGGTGAGACCCAGTACTTC CASSYYRVSGETQYF
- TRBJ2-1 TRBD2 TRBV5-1 TGCGCCAGCAGCTTGCGGACTAGCGGCTTTAGAGACAATGAGCAGTTCTTC CASSLRTSGFRDNEQFF
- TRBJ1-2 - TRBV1 TGCACCAGCAGCCAAGATCCGGTCGACGGGGGCTATGGCTACACCTTC CTSSQDPVDGGYGYTF
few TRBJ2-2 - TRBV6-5 TGTGCCAGCAGCCTACCCCCGGGACACCGTCTGTTTTTT CASSLPPGHRLFF
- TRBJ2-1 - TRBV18 TGTGCCAGCTCACCACAGGACAGCTACAATGAGCAGTTCTTC CASSPQDSYNEQFF
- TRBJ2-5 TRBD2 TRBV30 TGTGCCGGGACTAGCGGGTACCAAGAGACCCAGTACTTC CAGTSGYQETQYF
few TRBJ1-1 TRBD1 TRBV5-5 TGTGCCAGCAGTCTTTATGGGACAGCCACTGAAGCTTTCTTT CASSLYGTATEAFF
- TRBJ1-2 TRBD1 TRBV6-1 TGTGCCAGCAGTGAACCCGGGACAGGGGGCGGCGGCTACACCTTC CASSEPGTGGGGYTF
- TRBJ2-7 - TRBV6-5 TGTGCCAGCCGGCGTGGGCAGGGGTTCTACGAGCAGTACTTC CASRRGQGFYEQYF
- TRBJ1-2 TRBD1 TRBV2 TGTGCCAGCAGGTCCCTGGACAGGGGAAACTATGGCTACACCTTC CASRSLDRGNYGYTF
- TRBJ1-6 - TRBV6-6 TGTGCCAGCAGGACTGACGGGGGTTATAATTCACCCCTCCACTTT CASRTDGGYNSPLHF
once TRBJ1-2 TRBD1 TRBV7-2 TGTGCCAGCAGCTTATCCGGACAGGGGGGTTTAGGCTACACCTTC CASSLSGQGGLGYTF
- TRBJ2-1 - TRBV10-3 TGTGCCATCAGTGAGCGCGGGACTTACAATGAGCAGTTCTTC CAISERGTYNEQFF